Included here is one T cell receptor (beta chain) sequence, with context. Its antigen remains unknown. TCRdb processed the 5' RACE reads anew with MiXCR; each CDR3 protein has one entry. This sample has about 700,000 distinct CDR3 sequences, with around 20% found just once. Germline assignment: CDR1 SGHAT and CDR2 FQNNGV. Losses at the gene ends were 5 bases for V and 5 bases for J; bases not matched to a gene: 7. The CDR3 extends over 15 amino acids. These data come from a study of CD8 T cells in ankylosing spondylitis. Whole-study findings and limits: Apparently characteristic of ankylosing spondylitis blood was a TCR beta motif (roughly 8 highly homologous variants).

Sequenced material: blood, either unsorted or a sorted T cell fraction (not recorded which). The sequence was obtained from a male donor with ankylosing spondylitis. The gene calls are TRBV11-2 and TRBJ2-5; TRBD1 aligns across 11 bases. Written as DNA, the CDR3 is TGTGCCAGCAGCCGGACAGGGGGCGGCTGGGAGACCCAGTACTTC. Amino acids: CASSRTGGGWETQYF. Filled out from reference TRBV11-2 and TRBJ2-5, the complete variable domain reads EAGVAQSPRYKIIEKRQSVAFWCNPISGHATLYWYQQILGQGPKLLIQFQNNGVVDDSQLPKDRFSAERLKGVDSTLKIQPAKLEDSAVYLCASSRTGGGWETQYFGPGTRLLVL.